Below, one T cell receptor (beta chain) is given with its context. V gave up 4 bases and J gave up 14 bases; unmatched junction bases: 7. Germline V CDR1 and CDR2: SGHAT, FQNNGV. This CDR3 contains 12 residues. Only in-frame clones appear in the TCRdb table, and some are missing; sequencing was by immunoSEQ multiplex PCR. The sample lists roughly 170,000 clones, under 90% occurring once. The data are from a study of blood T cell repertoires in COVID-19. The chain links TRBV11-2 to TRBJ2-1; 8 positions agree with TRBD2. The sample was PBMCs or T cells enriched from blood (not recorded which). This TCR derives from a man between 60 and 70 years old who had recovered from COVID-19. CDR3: CASSSTGTSKFF. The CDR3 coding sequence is TGTGCCAGCAGCTCTACTGGGACTAGTAAGTTCTTC.